These T cell receptor beta chains were read from a single sample in a study. TCRdb ran MiXCR on the multiplex PCR reads and lists one entry per CDR3 protein. The sample has approximately 300 distinct CDR3 sequences, around a tenth seen once. The specimen sequenced was Tregs sorted from blood. These receptors originate from a female donor with breast cancer. Each CDR3 is given with its conserved first and last residue. The D gene is left open where the match is weak. Where a row states a size, it is once, few, many or the class of an expanded clone; other rows omit it.

>TRBV12-3/TRBV12-4|.|TRBJ1-2|.|12
CASSQMNYGYTF
TGTGCCAGCAGTCAGATGAACTATGGCTACACCTTC
>TRBV12-3/TRBV12-4|large|TRBJ1-2|.|13
CASSLGINYGYTF
TGTGCCAGCAGTTTAGGGATAAACTATGGCTACACCTTC
>TRBV12-3/TRBV12-4|large|TRBJ1-2|.|12
CALLGEDYGYTF
TGTGCCCTTTTGGGAGAAGACTATGGCTACACCTTC
>TRBV12-3/TRBV12-4|large|TRBJ1-2|TRBD1|14
CASSLGTGNYGYTF
TGTGCCAGCAGTTTGGGGACAGGGAACTATGGCTACACCTTC
>TRBV12-3/TRBV12-4|large|TRBJ1-2|.|15
CASSLGPQANYGYTF
TGTGCCAGCAGCCTCGGACCGCAAGCTAACTATGGCTACACCTTC
>TRBV12-3/TRBV12-4|large|TRBJ1-2|.|13
CASSLTGSYGYTF
TGTGCCAGCAGTTTGACGGGGTCCTATGGCTACACCTTC
>TRBV12-3/TRBV12-4|.|TRBJ1-2|.|13
CASSSGPAYGYTF
TGTGCCAGCAGTTCTGGACCAGCGTATGGCTACACCTTC
>TRBV12-3/TRBV12-4|large|TRBJ1-2|.|17
CASSFRGAERGNYGYTF
TGTGCCAGCAGTTTTAGAGGGGCTGAAAGGGGTAACTATGGCTACACCTTC
>TRBV12-3/TRBV12-4|large|TRBJ1-2|.|13
CASSLGDRDGYTF
TGTGCCAGCAGTTTAGGAGACAGAGATGGCTACACCTTC
>TRBV12-3/TRBV12-4|large|TRBJ1-2|.|15
CASSLGTVSNYGYTF
TGTGCCAGCAGTTTGGGGACGGTATCTAACTATGGCTACACCTTC
>TRBV12-3/TRBV12-4|large|TRBJ1-2|TRBD1|15
CASSLRHRGGDGYTF
TGTGCCAGCAGTTTAAGGCACAGGGGAGGAGATGGCTACACCTTC
>TRBV12-3/TRBV12-4|large|TRBJ1-2|TRBD1|14
CASSLRGQQYGYTF
TGTGCCAGCAGTTTGCGGGGACAGCAATATGGCTACACCTTC
>TRBV12-3/TRBV12-4|large|TRBJ1-2|TRBD1|12
CASSLRQGGYTF
TGTGCCAGCAGTCTACGACAGGGTGGCTACACCTTC
>TRBV12-3/TRBV12-4|medium-sized|TRBJ1-2|.|12
CASSFMAGSYTF
TGTGCCAGCAGTTTTATGGCAGGGAGCTACACCTTC
>TRBV12-3/TRBV12-4|large|TRBJ1-2|.|12
CASSFVGNGYTF
TGTGCCAGCAGTTTTGTGGGGAACGGCTACACCTTC
>TRBV12-3/TRBV12-4|large|TRBJ1-2|.|14
CASSSTGGMGGYTF
TGTGCCAGCAGCTCCACGGGAGGGATGGGCGGCTACACCTTC
>TRBV12-3/TRBV12-4|large|TRBJ1-2|.|13
CASSLVSSHGYTF
TGTGCCAGCAGTTTAGTCAGCTCACATGGCTACACCTTC
>TRBV12-3/TRBV12-4|large|TRBJ1-2|.|13
CASSFGQLYGYTF
TGTGCCAGCAGTTTTGGGCAGCTCTATGGCTACACCTTC
>TRBV12-3/TRBV12-4|large|TRBJ1-2|.|13
CASSLADNYGYTF
TGTGCCAGCAGTTTAGCGGATAACTATGGCTACACCTTC
>TRBV12-3/TRBV12-4|large|TRBJ1-2|.|12
CASSQDNYGYTF
TGTGCCAGCAGTCAGGATAACTATGGCTACACCTTC
>TRBV12-3/TRBV12-4|large|TRBJ1-2|TRBD1|13
CASSRQGLGGYTF
TGTGCCAGCAGTCGACAGGGGTTAGGTGGCTACACCTTC
>TRBV12-3/TRBV12-4|hyperexpanded|TRBJ1-2|.|13
CASRGRQNYGYTF
TGTGCCAGCAGAGGCCGACAGAACTATGGCTACACCTTC
>TRBV12-3/TRBV12-4|large|TRBJ1-2|TRBD1|13
CASSPDRVYGYTF
TGTGCCAGCAGCCCGGACAGGGTCTATGGCTACACCTTC
>TRBV12-3/TRBV12-4|large|TRBJ1-2|.|13
CASSRQTFDGYTF
TGTGCCAGCAGTCGACAGACCTTCGATGGCTACACCTTC
>TRBV12-3/TRBV12-4|large|TRBJ1-2|.|13
CASSLGRIYGYTF
TGTGCCAGCAGTCTGGGACGGATATATGGCTACACCTTC
>TRBV12-3/TRBV12-4|.|TRBJ1-2|.|12
CASSIGGAGYTF
TGTGCCAGCAGTATCGGAGGTGCTGGCTACACCTTC
>TRBV12-3/TRBV12-4|large|TRBJ1-2|.|13
CASSKDANYGYTF
TGTGCCAGCAGTAAGGATGCTAACTATGGCTACACCTTC
>TRBV12-3/TRBV12-4|large|TRBJ1-2|.|14
CASRSGVWVEGYTF
TGTGCCAGCCGGAGCGGGGTTTGGGTAGAAGGCTACACCTTC
>TRBV12-3/TRBV12-4|large|TRBJ1-2|.|11
CASIVGYGYTF
TGTGCCAGCATTGTGGGCTATGGCTACACCTTC
>TRBV12-3/TRBV12-4|large|TRBJ1-2|TRBD1|15
CASIEGTGSFYGYTF
TGTGCCAGCATTGAAGGGACAGGGTCATTCTATGGCTACACCTTC
>TRBV12-3/TRBV12-4|large|TRBJ1-2|.|13
CASTPASLYGYTF
TGTGCCAGCACCCCGGCCAGTCTCTATGGCTACACCTTC
>TRBV12-3/TRBV12-4|large|TRBJ1-2|.|14
CASSLRNRVGGYTF
TGTGCCAGCAGTTTACGGAATAGGGTTGGTGGCTACACCTTC
>TRBV12-3/TRBV12-4|large|TRBJ1-2|TRBD1|16
CASSLGINRGLRGYTF
TGTGCCAGCAGTTTAGGAATTAACAGGGGACTAAGGGGCTACACCTTC
>TRBV12-3/TRBV12-4|large|TRBJ1-2|.|14
CASSLQGANYGYTF
TGTGCCAGCAGTTTGCAGGGAGCTAACTATGGCTACACCTTC
>TRBV12-3/TRBV12-4|large|TRBJ1-2|.|13
CASSPGSNYGYTF
TGTGCCAGCAGTCCGGGATCCAACTATGGCTACACCTTC
>TRBV12-3/TRBV12-4|large|TRBJ1-2|.|12
CASAPGNYGYTF
TGTGCCAGCGCTCCAGGGAACTATGGCTACACCTTC
>TRBV12-3/TRBV12-4|.|TRBJ1-2|.|13
CASRVTANYGYTF
TGTGCCAGCAGGGTGACGGCAAACTATGGCTACACCTTC
>TRBV12-3/TRBV12-4|large|TRBJ1-2|.|13
CASRSTANYGYTF
TGTGCCAGCAGGTCGACAGCTAACTATGGCTACACCTTC
>TRBV12-3/TRBV12-4|large|TRBJ1-2|.|13
CASSLPANYGYTF
TGTGCCAGCAGTTTACCCGCTAACTATGGCTACACCTTC
>TRBV12-3/TRBV12-4|large|TRBJ1-2|.|12
CASSLQEYGYTF
TGTGCCAGCAGTTTGCAGGAGTATGGCTACACCTTC
>TRBV12-3/TRBV12-4|hyperexpanded|TRBJ1-2|.|15
CASSSGTTTNYGYTF
TGTGCCAGCAGTTCCGGGACAACAACTAACTATGGCTACACCTTC
>TRBV12-3/TRBV12-4|large|TRBJ1-2|.|12
CASSFHNYGYTF
TGTGCCAGCAGTTTCCATAATTATGGCTACACCTTC
>TRBV12-3/TRBV12-4|large|TRBJ1-2|.|13
CASSLVLLGSPTF
TGTGCCAGCAGTTTAGTTCTATTGGGTTCTCCCACCTTC
>TRBV12-3/TRBV12-4|few|TRBJ1-2|.|15
CASSPTPGFHGRYTF
TGTGCCAGCAGTCCCACGCCTGGATTCCACGGGCGCTACACCTTC
>TRBV12-3/TRBV12-4|large|TRBJ1-2|.|12
CAIKGRNYGYTF
TGTGCCATCAAAGGGAGGAACTATGGCTACACCTTC
>TRBV12-3/TRBV12-4|large|TRBJ1-2|TRBD1|14
CASWTGAYGYGYTF
TGTGCCAGCTGGACAGGGGCTTATGGCTATGGCTACACCTTC